This T cell receptor (beta chain) was obtained from a study of cytomegalovirus exposure and HLA in healthy donors. Turning to the study itself: An early data release held tens of millions of unique TCRs from HLA-typed donors. Regarding the study as a whole: The listing of about 150 TCR beta chains classed them as cytomegalovirus-associated. Compared with the approximately 680-donor mean, an Asian-associated ancestry cluster reportedly had fewer N-insertions, according to a later analysis. TCR beta V- and J-gene trimming, according to a later analysis, was linked to a missense DCLRE1C variant.

Primers for the PCR totalled 60 Vbeta and 13 Jbeta. Assay used: immunoSEQ multiplex PCR; TCRdb lists only in-frame clones, some missing. Of about 170,000 clones in the sample, 80% to 90% were seen once. A word on this clone: Its antigen remains unidentified.

The CDR3 length is 14 residues. V shed 7 bases and J shed 4 bases, with 15 bases lying between them. The germline CDR1 and CDR2 sequences are MNHEY and SMNVEV (reference sequence). The TCR sequence derives from a woman aged 18-29 years in good health and CMV-seropositive. Sequencing used PBMCs. The chain is built from TRBV27 and TRBJ2-3; D possibly corresponds to TRBD1 (6 bases). DNA for the CDR3: TGTGCCAGCACCCACAGGGACGGGGCAGATACGCAGTATTTT. This gives the protein CASTHRDGADTQYF.